This T cell receptor (beta chain) was sequenced for a study of T cells in tuberculosis. The CDR3 spans 15 residues. The V end was cut by 6 bases, the J end by 7 bases, with 18 bases between. Germline V gene lookup returns CDR1 MNHEY and CDR2 SVGAGI. Latent tuberculosis screening used tuberculin skin test and IGRA at entry. Unsorted cryopreserved PBMC were sequenced, averaging roughly 99,000 T cells per clinical donor. Findings and limits, study-wide: Smaller distances to GMM-specific TCRs suggested their expansion in active tuberculosis. Active tuberculosis patients had shorter CDR3-alpha; the beta difference was nonsignificant.

Points on this clone: Its antigen is unidentified.

TCRdb's table, derived via immunoSEQ multiplex PCR, lists solely in-frame clones and lacks some. The top ten clones hold 7.5% of a sample with over 40,000 clones, roughly 95% of them seen once. This receptor was identified in a donor aged 10-29 years with latent tuberculosis or without tuberculosis infection. Sequencing was performed on PBMCs. V is TRBV6-5 and J is TRBJ2-2, with D perhaps matching TRBD2 (6 bases). CDR3 sequence (DNA): TGTGCCAGCAGGGTACCGGGGACTGGGTACGGGGAGCTGTTTTTT. It specifies CASRVPGTGYGELFF.